This T cell receptor (beta chain) was recorded in a study of cytomegalovirus exposure and HLA in healthy donors. The repertoire was sequenced with immunoSEQ multiplex PCR; TCRdb's copy has only in-frame clones and lacks some. Of under 150,000 clones listed, approximately 86% were seen once; the top ten hold just over 8.5%. Losses at the gene ends were 0 bases for V and 1 base for J; bases not matched to a gene: 5. Germline CDR1 and CDR2: SGHTA and FQGNSA. The length of the CDR3 is 19 residues. The chain uses TRBV7-2 and TRBJ1-6; TRBD1 matches 11 bases. The sequence derives from a man aged 18 to 30 in good health and CMV-seropositive. Sequencing input: PBMCs. The CDR3 DNA sequence: TGTGCCAGCAGCTTAGCGCGGACAGGGGGCCGTTCCTATAATTCACCCCTCCACTTT. The encoded protein is CASSLARTGGRSYNSPLHF.